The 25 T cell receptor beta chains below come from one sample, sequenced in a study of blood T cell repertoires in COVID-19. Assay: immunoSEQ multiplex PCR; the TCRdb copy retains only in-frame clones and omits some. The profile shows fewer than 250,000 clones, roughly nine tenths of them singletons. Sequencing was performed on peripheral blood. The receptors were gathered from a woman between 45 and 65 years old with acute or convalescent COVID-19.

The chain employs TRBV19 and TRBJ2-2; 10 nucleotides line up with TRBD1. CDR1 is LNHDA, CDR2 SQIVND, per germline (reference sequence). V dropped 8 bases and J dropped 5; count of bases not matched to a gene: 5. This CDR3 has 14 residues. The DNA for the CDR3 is TGTGCCAGTCGGACAGGGGGATCGACCGGGGAGCTGTTTTTT. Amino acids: CASRTGGSTGELFF.

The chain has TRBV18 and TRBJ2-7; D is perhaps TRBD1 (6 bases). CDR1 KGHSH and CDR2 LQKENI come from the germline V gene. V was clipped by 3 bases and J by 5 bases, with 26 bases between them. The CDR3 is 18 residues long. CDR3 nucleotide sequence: TGTGCCAGCTCACCCCTGCCGGACAGTTTCGGGTTTAGGAACGAGCAGTACTTC. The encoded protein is CASSPLPDSFGFRNEQYF.

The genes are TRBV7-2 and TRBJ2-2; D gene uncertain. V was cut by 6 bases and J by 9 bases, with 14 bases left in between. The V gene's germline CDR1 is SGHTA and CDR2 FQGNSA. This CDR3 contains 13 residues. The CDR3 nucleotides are TGTGCCAGCAGTCGAGAGTTTACTCGGGAGCTGTTTTTT. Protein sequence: CASSREFTRELFF.

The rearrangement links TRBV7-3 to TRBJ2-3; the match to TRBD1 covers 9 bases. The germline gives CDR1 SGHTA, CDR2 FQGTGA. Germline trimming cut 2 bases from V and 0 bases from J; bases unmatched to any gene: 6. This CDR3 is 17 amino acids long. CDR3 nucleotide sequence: TGTGCCAGCAGCTTAGGGGACAGGGTTTATAGCACAGATACGCAGTATTTT. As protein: CASSLGDRVYSTDTQYF.

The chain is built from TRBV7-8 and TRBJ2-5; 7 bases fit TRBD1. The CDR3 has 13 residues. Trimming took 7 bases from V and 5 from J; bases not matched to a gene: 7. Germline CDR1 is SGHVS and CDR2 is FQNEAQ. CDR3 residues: CASTLGGRETQYF. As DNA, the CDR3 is TGTGCCAGCACCCTAGGGGGCAGGGAGACCCAGTACTTC.

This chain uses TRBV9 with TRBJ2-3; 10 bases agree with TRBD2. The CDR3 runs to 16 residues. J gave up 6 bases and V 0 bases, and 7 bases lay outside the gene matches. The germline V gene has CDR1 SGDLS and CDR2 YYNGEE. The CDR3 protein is CASSVAASGGKDTQYF. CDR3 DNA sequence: TGTGCCAGCAGCGTAGCGGCTAGCGGGGGTAAGGATACGCAGTATTTT. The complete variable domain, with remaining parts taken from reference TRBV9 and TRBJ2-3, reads DSGVTQTPKHLITATGQRVTLRCSPRSGDLSVYWYQQSLDQGLQFLIQYYNGEERAKGNILERFSAQQFPDLHSELNLSSLELGDSALYFCASSVAASGGKDTQYFGPGTRLTVL.

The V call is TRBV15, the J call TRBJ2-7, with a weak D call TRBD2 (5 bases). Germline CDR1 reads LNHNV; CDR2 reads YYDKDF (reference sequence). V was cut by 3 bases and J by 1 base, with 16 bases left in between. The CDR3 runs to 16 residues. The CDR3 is CATSRAGPPGSYEQYF. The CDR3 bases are TGTGCCACCAGCAGGGCGGGTCCACCGGGGTCCTACGAGCAGTACTTC.

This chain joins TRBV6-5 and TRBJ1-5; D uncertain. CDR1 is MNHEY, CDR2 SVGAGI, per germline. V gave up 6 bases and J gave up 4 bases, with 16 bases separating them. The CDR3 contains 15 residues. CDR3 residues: CASSSAGDGNQPQHF. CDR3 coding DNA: TGTGCCAGCAGCTCTGCCGGGGATGGGAATCAGCCCCAGCATTTT.

CDR3 sequence reads: CATSRGSGSSYEQYF. DNA for the CDR3: TGTGCCACCAGCAGAGGCAGCGGTAGCTCCTACGAGCAGTACTTC. J is TRBJ2-7 and V is TRBV15, with D possibly TRBD2 on 5 matching bases. Trimming took off 1 base at V and 0 bases at J, with 10 bases between the two ends. CDR3 length equals 15 residues. CDR1 is LNHNV and CDR2 is YYDKDF in the germline V gene (reference sequence). Complete variable domain (other parts from reference TRBV15 and TRBJ2-7): DAMVIQNPRYQVTQFGKPVTLSCSQTLNHNVMYWYQQKSSQAPKLLFHYYDKDFNNEADTPDNFQSRRPNTSFCFLDIRSPGLGDTAMYLCATSRGSGSSYEQYFGPGTRLTVT.

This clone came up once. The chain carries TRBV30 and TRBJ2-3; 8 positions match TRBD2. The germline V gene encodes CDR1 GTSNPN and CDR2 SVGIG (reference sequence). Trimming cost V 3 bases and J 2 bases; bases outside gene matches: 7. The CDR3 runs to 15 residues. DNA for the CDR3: TGTGCCTGGAGCGGAACTAGCGGCCCCACAGATACGCAGTATTTT. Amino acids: CAWSGTSGPTDTQYF.

This CDR3 reads CASSVPRLAGNTDTQYF. The DNA of the CDR3 is TGCGCCAGCAGCGTTCCTAGACTAGCGGGCAACACAGATACGCAGTATTTT. The chain combines TRBV5-1 with TRBJ2-3; 10 bases map to TRBD2. V dropped 4 bases and J dropped 2; count of bases not matched to a gene: 10. This CDR3 is built from 17 residues. Looked up from germline, CDR1 is SGHRS and CDR2 is YFSETQ.

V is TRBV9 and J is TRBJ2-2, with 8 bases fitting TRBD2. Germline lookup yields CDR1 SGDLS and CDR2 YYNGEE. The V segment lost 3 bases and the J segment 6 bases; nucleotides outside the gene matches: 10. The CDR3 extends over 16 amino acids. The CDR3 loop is CASSASGTRWAGELFF. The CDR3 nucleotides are TGTGCCAGCAGCGCATCCGGGACTAGGTGGGCCGGGGAGCTGTTTTTT.

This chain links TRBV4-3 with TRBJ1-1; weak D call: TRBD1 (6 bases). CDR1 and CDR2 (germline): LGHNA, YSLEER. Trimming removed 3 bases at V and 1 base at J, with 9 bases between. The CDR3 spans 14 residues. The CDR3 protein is CASSQSRGNTEAFF. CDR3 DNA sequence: TGCGCCAGCAGCCAGAGCAGGGGGAACACTGAAGCTTTCTTT.

The CDR3 is CASYRDTSYEQYF. For the CDR3, the DNA is TGCGCCAGCTATCGGGACACCTCCTACGAGCAGTACTTC. The chain has TRBV5-1 and TRBJ2-7; weak D call: TRBD1 (6 bases). This CDR3 is built from 13 residues. Trimming took 7 bases from V and 0 from J, leaving 11 bases between them. The germline V gene has CDR1 SGHRS and CDR2 YFSETQ.

CDR3 protein: CASSLLDSPLHF. In nucleotides, the CDR3 is TGTGCCAGCAGCTTATTAGATTCACCCCTCCACTTT. This rearrangement joins TRBV7-6 to TRBJ1-6; no clear D gene. V lost 2 bases, J lost 8 bases, and 4 bases lay in between. The CDR3 is 12 amino acids. Per the germline V gene, CDR1 is SGHVS and CDR2 is FNYEAQ.

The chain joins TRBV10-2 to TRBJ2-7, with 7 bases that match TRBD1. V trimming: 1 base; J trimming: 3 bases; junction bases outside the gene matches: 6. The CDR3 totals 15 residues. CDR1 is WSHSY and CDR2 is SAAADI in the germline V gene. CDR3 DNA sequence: TGCGCCAGCAGTGAGTACCGGGACAGAATCTACGAGCAGTACTTC. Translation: CASSEYRDRIYEQYF.

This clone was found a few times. In nucleotides, the CDR3 is TGTGCCAGCAGCTTAGCAGCGGGGTTGGGTGAAAAACTGTTTTTT. This translates into CASSLAAGLGEKLFF. This sequence joins TRBV7-8 and TRBJ1-4; no clear D gene. This CDR3 is 15 amino acids long. V lost 0 bases and J 7 bases, leaving 12 bases between the germline ends. Germline values: CDR1 SGHVS, CDR2 FQNEAQ.

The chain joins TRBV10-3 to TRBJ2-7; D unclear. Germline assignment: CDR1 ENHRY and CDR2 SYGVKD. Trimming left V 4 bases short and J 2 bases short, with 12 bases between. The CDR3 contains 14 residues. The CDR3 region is CAISGRRYTYEQYF. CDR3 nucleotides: TGTGCCATCAGTGGTCGTAGATATACCTACGAGCAGTACTTC.

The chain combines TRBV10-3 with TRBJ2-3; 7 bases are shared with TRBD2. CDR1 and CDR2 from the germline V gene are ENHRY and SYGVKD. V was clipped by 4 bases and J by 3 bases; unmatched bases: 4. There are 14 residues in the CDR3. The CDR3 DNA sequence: TGTGCCATCAGTGCCGCGGGAGTAACAGATACGCAGTATTTT. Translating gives CAISAAGVTDTQYF.

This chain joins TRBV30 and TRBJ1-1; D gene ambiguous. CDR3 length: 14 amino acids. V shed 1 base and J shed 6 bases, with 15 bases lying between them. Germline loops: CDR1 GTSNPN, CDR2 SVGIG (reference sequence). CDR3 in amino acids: CAWSDYSTWPEAFF. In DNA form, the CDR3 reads TGTGCCTGGAGTGATTACAGTACGTGGCCTGAAGCTTTCTTT.

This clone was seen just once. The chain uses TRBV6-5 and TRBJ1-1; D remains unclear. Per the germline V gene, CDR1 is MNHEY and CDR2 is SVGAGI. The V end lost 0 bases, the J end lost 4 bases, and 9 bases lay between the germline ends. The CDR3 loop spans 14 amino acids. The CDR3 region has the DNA TGTGCCAGCAGTTACTCTGGCCGGGGCACTGAAGCTTTCTTT. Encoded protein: CASSYSGRGTEAFF.

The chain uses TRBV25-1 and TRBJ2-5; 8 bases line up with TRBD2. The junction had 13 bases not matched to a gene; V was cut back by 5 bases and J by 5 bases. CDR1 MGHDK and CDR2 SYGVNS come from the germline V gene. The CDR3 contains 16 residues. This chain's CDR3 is CASSPPGLVSSETQYF. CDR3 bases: TGTGCCAGCAGTCCTCCGGGACTAGTTTCTTCCGAGACCCAGTACTTC.

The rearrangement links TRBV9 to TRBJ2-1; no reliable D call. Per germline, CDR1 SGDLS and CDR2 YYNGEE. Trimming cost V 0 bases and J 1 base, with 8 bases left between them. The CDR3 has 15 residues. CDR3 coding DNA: TGTGCCAGCAGCGTAGAGCCAGGTTCCTACAATGAGCAGTTCTTC. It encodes CASSVEPGSYNEQFF.

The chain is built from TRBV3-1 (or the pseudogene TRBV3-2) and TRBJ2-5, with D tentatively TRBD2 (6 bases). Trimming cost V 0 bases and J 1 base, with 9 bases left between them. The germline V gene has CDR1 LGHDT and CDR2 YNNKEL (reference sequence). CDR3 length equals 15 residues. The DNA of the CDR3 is TGTGCCAGCAGCCAAGAGCCGGGACTCCAAGAGACCCAGTACTTC. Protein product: CASSQEPGLQETQYF.

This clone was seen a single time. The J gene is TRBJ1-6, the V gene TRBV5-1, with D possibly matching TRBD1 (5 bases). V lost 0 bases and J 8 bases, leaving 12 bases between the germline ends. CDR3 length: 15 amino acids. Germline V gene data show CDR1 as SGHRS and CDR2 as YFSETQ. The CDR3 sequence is CASSLGTPVDSPLHF. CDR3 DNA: TGCGCCAGCAGCTTGGGGACACCAGTAGATTCACCCCTCCACTTT.